Each of the 3 T cell receptor beta chains below was sequenced from the same sample in a study of control samples from healthy donors and cancer patients. TCRdb's copy holds only in-frame clones and misses some; the assay was immunoSEQ multiplex PCR. The data hold about 84,000 clones, with 91% observed a single time. Sequencing input: blood. These receptors were obtained from a man younger than 40 in good health.

The V and J genes are TRBV18 and TRBJ2-5, with D unresolved. Deletions cut 5 bases from V and 2 bases from J, with 9 bases between. Germline-derived CDR1 and CDR2 are KGHSH and LQKENI. The CDR3 has 13 residues. The CDR3 bases are TGTGCCAGCTCAGAGTTGATACAAGAGACCCAGTACTTC. This sequence encodes CASSELIQETQYF.

This chain links TRBV18 with TRBJ1-1; 8 bases map to TRBD1. V was pared by 3 bases and J by 1 base, with 7 bases of the junction left unmatched. The germline V gene has CDR1 KGHSH and CDR2 LQKENI. This CDR3 comprises 16 residues. CDR3 sequence (DNA): TGTGCCAGCTCACCGGCGACAGGGGCGGGGAACACTGAAGCTTTCTTT. Translation: CASSPATGAGNTEAFF.

The chain carries TRBV13 and TRBJ1-1; D gene ambiguous. Germline lookup yields CDR1 PRHDT and CDR2 FYEKMQ (reference sequence). Trimming removed 1 base at V and 1 base at J, with 7 bases between. There are 14 residues in the CDR3. Written as DNA, the CDR3 is TGTGCCAGCAGCTTAGTAGGCCCGAACACTGAAGCTTTCTTT. Its translation is CASSLVGPNTEAFF.